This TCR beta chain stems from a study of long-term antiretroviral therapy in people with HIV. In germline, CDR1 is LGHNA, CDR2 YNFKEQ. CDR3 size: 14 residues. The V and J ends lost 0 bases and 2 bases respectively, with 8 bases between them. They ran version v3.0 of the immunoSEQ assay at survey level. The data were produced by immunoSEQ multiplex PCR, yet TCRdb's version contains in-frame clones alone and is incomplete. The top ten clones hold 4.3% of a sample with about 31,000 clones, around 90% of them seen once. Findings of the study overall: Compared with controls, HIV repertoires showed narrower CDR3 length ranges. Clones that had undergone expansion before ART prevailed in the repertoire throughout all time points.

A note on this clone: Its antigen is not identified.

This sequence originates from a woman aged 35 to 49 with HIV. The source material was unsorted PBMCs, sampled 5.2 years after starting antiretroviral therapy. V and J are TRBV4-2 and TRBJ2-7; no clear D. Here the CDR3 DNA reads TGTGCCAGCAGCCAAGAAATCAAGACCTACGAGCAGTACTTC. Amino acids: CASSQEIKTYEQYF.